This T cell receptor (beta chain) was profiled in a study of regulatory T cells in long-lasting Graves disease. From the reads, TCRdb called clonotypes with MiXCR, one entry per CDR3 protein. The table records more than 600 distinct CDR3 sequences, 82% of them present only once. On this clonotype: The antigen remains undetermined.

Germline V gene data show CDR1 as DFQATT and CDR2 as SNEGSKA (reference sequence). Trimming cost V 0 bases and J 5 bases, with 14 bases left between them. This CDR3 contains 15 residues. From RNA extracted from PBMCs, the TCR library was made. Blood from the periphery, nine milliliters in all, was drawn into EDTA tubes. Study-wide results and caveats: Reduced TCR diversity was observed in persistent Graves' patients versus newly diagnosed patients. Patients with persistent disease showed a bias toward TRBV28, TRBJ1-2 and TRBJ2-5.

The receptor was derived from a woman aged 25 to 39 with Graves disease. This chain connects TRBV20-1 to TRBJ2-1; no reliable D call. This specimen consisted of peripheral blood mononuclear cells (PBMCs), obtained with antithyroid drug treatment, in newly diagnosed or persistent Graves disease (not recorded which). The CDR3 bases are TGCAGTGCTAGAGATCAGGATGTGATAGACAATGAGCAGTTCTTC. Protein sequence: CSARDQDVIDNEQFF.